The TCR beta chain described here comes from a study of blood T cell repertoires in COVID-19. CDR1 MNHEY and CDR2 SVGEGT come from the germline V gene. The length of the CDR3 is 16 residues. The J segment lost 7 bases and the V segment lost 7 bases, leaving 16 bases of the junction unmatched. Data came from immunoSEQ multiplex PCR; TCRdb stores just in-frame clones and leaves some out. The table includes under 300,000 clones, around 89% detected once. The sequenced sample was peripheral blood. The source is a woman between 40 and 50 years old with acute or convalescent COVID-19. The chain combines TRBV6-2 or TRBV6-3 with TRBJ2-5, with 9 bases matching TRBD2. The CDR3 nucleotides are TGTGCCAGCATCCCTGCTAGGGGCGGGGGGGCCGTGACCCAGTACTTC. It yields the protein CASIPARGGGAVTQYF.